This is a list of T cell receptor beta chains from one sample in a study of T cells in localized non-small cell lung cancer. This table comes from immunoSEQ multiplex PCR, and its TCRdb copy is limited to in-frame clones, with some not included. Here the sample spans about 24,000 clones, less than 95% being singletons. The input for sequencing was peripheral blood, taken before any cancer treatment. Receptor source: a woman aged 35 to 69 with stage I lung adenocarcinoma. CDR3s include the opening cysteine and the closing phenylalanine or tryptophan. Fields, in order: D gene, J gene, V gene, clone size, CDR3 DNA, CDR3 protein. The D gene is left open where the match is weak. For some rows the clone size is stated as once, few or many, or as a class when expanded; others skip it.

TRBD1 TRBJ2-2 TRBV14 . TGTGCCAGCAGCCGGACAGGGCGTTTTACCGGGGAGCTGTTTTTT CASSRTGRFTGELFF
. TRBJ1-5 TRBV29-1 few TGCAGCGTTGGCGGAGGTAGCAATCAGCCCCAGCATTTT CSVGGGSNQPQHF
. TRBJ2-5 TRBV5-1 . TGCGCCAGCAGCTTGGACCAAGAGACCCAGTACTTC CASSLDQETQYF
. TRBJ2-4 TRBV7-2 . TGTGCCAGCAGTCAAACCTCTGGGACCGGTCTAAACATTCAGTACTTC CASSQTSGTGLNIQYF
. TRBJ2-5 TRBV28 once TGTGCCAGCAGTCCCAACCAAGAGACCCAGTACTTC CASSPNQETQYF
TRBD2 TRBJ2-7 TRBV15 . TGTGCCACCAGCAGCAGGACTAGCGGGAGGCGGGACGAGCAGTACTTC CATSSRTSGRRDEQYF
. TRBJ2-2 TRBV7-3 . TGTGCCAGCAGCCGAAACGGAATTCGGGACAACACCGGGGAGCTGTTTTTT CASSRNGIRDNTGELFF
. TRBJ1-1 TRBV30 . TGTGCCTGGAGTGTAATGTGGGACACTGAAGCTTTCTTT CAWSVMWDTEAFF
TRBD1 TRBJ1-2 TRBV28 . TGTGCCAGCATCTCCGGGACAGGGGTATACGGCTACACCTTC CASISGTGVYGYTF
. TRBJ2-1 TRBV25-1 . TGTGCCAGCAGTTCGTCAGGCCGATCCTACAATGAGCAGTTCTTC CASSSSGRSYNEQFF
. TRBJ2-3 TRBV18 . TGTGCCAGCTCACCCTTTAGCGACACAGATACGCAGTATTTT CASSPFSDTDTQYF
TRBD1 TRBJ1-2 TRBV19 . TGTGCCAGTAGTCTCCTCGGGACAGGTCTCCTCTATGGCTACACCTTC CASSLLGTGLLYGYTF
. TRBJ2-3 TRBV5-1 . TGCGCCAGCAGCTTGGTACAGGGTGGCGCGACAGATACGCAGTATTTT CASSLVQGGATDTQYF
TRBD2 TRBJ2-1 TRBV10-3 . TGTGCCATCAGTCAGGAGCCGGGACTAGGGAATGAGCAGTTCTTC CAISQEPGLGNEQFF
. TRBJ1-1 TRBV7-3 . TGTGCCAGCAGCTTAACGATACGAAGTGAAGCTTTCTTT CASSLTIRSEAFF
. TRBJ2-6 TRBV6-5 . TGTGCCAGCAGTTACTGGGCTGACTCTGGGGCCAACGTCCTGACTTTC CASSYWADSGANVLTF
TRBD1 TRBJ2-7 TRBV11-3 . TGTGCCAGCAGCTCCGGGACAGGGGCGTCCTACGAGCAGTACTTC CASSSGTGASYEQYF
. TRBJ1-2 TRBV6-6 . TGTGCCACCCGACAGGACTATGGCTACACCTTC CATRQDYGYTF
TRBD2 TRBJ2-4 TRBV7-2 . TGTGCCAGCAGCCTTAACCCTAGCGGGAGTAACATTCAGTACTTC CASSLNPSGSNIQYF
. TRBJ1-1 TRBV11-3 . TGTGCCAGCAGCTTAGTAGTAGAAAAAGCTTTCTTT CASSLVVEKAFF
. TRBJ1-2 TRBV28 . TGTGCCAGCAGCCCAATCATGGACAGCTCTAACTATGGCTACACCTTC CASSPIMDSSNYGYTF
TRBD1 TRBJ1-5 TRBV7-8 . TGTGCCAGCAGCTCCCGCCCGGACAGGGCAAAGCCCCAGCATTTT CASSSRPDRAKPQHF
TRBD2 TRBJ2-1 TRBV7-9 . TGTGCCAGCAGCCTAGCGGGCATTAACAATGAGCAGTTCTTC CASSLAGINNEQFF
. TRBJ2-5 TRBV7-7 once TGTGCTAGCAGCCAACAGGTCCAAGAGACCCAGTACTTC CASSQQVQETQYF
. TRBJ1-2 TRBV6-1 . TGTGCCAGCAGTGAAACCAACTATGGCTACACCTTC CASSETNYGYTF
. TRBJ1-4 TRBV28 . TGTGCCAGCAGTTTGGGGACACTCAATGAAAAACTGTTTTTT CASSLGTLNEKLFF
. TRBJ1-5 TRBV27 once TGTGCCAGCAGTTTGAGGCAAGGGAGGCCCCAGCATTTT CASSLRQGRPQHF
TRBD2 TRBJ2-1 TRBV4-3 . TGCGCCAGCAGCCAAGGACTAGCGGTCTACAATGAGCAGTTCTTC CASSQGLAVYNEQFF
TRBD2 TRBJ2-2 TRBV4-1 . TGCGCCAGCAGCCAGACAACTAGCGGGAGCACCGGGGAGCTGTTTTTT CASSQTTSGSTGELFF
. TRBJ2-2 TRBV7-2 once TGTGCCAGCAGCTTAGGGCCTTTCACCGGGGAGCTGTTTTTT CASSLGPFTGELFF
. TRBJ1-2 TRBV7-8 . TGTGCCAGCAGCTTTTTGGGATCTGGGGTGAGCGGCTACACCTTC CASSFLGSGVSGYTF
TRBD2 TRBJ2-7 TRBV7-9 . TGTGCCAGCAGCTCATACGGGGGGTTATACGAGCAGTACTTC CASSSYGGLYEQYF
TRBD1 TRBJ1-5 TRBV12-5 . TGTGCTAGTGGGCACCCCCTCGGGACAGGGGGCGCCGATAGCAATCAGCCCCAGCATTTT CASGHPLGTGGADSNQPQHF
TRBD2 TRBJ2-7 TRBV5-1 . TGCGCCAGCAGCGTAGGCCCTAGCGGGAGGCAGAACGAGCAGTACTTC CASSVGPSGRQNEQYF
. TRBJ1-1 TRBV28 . TGTGCCAGCGGGTCATTGGACGGGCCCGCATACAAAAAAGCTTTCTTT CASGSLDGPAYKKAFF
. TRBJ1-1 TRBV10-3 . TGTGCCATCAGTGAATTGGGAACGTACACTGAAGCTTTCTTT CAISELGTYTEAFF